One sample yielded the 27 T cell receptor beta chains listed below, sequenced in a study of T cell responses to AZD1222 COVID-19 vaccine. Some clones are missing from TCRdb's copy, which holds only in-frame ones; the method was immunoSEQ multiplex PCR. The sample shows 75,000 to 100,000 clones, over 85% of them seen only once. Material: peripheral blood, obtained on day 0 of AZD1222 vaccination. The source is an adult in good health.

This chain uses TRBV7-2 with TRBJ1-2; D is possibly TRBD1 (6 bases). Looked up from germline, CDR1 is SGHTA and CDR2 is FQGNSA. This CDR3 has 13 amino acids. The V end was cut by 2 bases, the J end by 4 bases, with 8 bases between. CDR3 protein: CASSLPGVYGYTF. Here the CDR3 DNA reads TGTGCCAGCAGCTTACCAGGGGTCTATGGCTACACCTTC. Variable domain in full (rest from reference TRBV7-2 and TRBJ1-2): GAGVSQSPSNKVTEKGKDVELRCDPISGHTALYWYRQSLGQGLEFLIYFQGNSAPDKSGLPSDRFSAERTGGSVSTLTIQRTQQEDSAVYLCASSLPGVYGYTFGSGTRLTVV.

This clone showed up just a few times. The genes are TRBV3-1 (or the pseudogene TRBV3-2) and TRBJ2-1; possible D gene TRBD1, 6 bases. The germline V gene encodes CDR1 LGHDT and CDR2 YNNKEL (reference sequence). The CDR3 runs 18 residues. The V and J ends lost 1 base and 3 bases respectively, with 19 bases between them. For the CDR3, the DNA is TGTGCCAGCAGCCAAGGGGTGGACAGACCTACCATCTACAATGAGCAGTTCTTC. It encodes CASSQGVDRPTIYNEQFF.

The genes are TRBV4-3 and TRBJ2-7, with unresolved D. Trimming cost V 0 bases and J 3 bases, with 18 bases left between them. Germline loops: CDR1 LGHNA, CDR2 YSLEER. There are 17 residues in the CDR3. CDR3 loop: CASSQDRIGNLLYEQYF. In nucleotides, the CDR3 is TGCGCCAGCAGCCAAGATCGAATTGGGAATCTCCTCTACGAGCAGTACTTC.

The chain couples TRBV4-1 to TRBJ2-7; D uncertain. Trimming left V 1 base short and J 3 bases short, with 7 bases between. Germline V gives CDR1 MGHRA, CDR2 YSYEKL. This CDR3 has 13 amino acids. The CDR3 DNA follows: TGCGCCAGCAGCCAAGGAACCGTCTACGAGCAGTACTTC. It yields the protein CASSQGTVYEQYF.

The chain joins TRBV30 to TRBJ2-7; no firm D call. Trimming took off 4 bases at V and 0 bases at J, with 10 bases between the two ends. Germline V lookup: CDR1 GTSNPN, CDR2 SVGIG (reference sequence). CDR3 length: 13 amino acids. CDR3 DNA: TGTGCCTGGACCGGCGGCTCCTCCTACGAGCAGTACTTC. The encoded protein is CAWTGGSSYEQYF.

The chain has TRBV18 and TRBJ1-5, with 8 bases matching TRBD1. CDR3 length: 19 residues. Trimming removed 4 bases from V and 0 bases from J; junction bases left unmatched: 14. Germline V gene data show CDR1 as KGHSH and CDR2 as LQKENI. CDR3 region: CASSLDGTGWAYSNQPQHF. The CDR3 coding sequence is TGTGCCAGCTCACTCGACGGGACAGGTTGGGCCTATAGCAATCAGCCCCAGCATTTT.

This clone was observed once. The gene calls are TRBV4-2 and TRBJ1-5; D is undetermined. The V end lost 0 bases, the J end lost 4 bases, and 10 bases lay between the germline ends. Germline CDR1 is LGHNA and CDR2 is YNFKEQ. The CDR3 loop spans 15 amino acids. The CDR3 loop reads CASSQDARENQPQHF. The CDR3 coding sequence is TGTGCCAGCAGCCAAGATGCCCGGGAGAATCAGCCCCAGCATTTT.

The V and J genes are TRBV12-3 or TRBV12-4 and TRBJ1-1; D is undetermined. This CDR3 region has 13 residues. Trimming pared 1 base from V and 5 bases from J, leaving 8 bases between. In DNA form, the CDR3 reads TGTGCCAGCAGTTTAGGGATGGGGACTGAAGCTTTCTTT. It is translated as CASSLGMGTEAFF.

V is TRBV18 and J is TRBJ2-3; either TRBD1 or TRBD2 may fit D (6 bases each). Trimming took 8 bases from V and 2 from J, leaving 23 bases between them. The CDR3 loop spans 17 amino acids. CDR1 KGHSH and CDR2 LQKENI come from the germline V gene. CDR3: CASTIRGVREYTDTQYF. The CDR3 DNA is TGTGCCAGCACTATCAGGGGAGTACGGGAGTACACAGATACGCAGTATTTT. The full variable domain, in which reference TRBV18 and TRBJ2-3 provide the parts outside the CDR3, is NAGVMQNPRHLVRRRGQEARLRCSPMKGHSHVYWYRQLPEEGLKFMVYLQKENIIDESGMPKERFSAEFPKEGPSILRIQQVVRGDSAAYFCASTIRGVREYTDTQYFGPGTRLTVL.

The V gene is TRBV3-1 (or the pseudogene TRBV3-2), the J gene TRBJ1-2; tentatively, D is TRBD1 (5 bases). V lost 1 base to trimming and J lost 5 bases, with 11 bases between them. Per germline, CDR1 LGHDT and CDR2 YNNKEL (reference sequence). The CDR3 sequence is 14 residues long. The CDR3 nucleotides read TGTGCCAGCAGCCAAGTCGGGCGGACATATGGCTACACCTTC. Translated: CASSQVGRTYGYTF.

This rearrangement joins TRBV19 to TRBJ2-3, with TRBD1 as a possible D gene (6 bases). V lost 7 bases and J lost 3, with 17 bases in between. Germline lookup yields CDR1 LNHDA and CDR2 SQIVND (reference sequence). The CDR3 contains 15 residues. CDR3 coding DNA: TGTGCCAGTAATCCCAGGGGATGGGGTACAGATACGCAGTATTTT. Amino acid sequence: CASNPRGWGTDTQYF.

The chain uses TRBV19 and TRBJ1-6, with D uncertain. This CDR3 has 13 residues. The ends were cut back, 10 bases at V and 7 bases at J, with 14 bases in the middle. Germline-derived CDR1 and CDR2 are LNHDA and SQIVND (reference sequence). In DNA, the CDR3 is TGTGCCATTGGGCGGGAGCGAAATTCACCCCTCCACTTT. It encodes CAIGRERNSPLHF.

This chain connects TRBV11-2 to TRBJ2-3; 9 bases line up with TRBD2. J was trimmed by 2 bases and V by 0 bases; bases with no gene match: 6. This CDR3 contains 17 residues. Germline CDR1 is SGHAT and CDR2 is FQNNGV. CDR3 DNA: TGTGCCAGCAGCTTAGAGTCAGCGGGAGGATTCACAGATACGCAGTATTTT. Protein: CASSLESAGGFTDTQYF.

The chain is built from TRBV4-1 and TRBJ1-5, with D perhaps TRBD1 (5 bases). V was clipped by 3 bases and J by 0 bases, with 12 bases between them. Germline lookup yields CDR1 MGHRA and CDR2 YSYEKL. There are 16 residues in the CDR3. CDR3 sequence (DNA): TGCGCCAGCAGCCATATTGGGGGAAGTAGCAATCAGCCCCAGCATTTT. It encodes CASSHIGGSSNQPQHF.

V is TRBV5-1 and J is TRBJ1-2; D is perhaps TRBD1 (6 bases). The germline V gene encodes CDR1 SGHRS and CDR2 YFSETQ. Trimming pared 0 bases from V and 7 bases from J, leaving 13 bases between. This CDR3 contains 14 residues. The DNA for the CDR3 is TGCGCCAGCAGCTTGGATGGGGGCAAGAGTGGCTACACCTTC. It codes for CASSLDGGKSGYTF.

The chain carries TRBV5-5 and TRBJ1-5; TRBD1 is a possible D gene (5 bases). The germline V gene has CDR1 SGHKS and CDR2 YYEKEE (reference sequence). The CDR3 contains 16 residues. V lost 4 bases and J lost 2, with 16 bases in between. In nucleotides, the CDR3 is TGTGCCAGCAGCGTTGCGGGGCCGGGGCGCAATCAGCCCCAGCATTTT. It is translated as CASSVAGPGRNQPQHF.

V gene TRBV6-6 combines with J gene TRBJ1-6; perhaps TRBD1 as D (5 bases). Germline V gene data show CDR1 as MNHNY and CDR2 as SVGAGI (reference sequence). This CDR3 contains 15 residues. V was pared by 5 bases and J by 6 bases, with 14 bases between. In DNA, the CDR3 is TGTGCCAGCAGTCCCGATTCAGGGTTTAATTCACCCCTCCACTTT. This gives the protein CASSPDSGFNSPLHF.

CDR3 region: CAISEGDKVGETQYF. DNA of the CDR3: TGTGCCATCAGTGAAGGGGACAAGGTAGGAGAGACCCAGTACTTC. The chain couples TRBV10-3 to TRBJ2-5; tentative D call: TRBD1 (6 bases). The CDR3 extends over 15 amino acids. Germline assignment: CDR1 ENHRY and CDR2 SYGVKD. Trimming shortened V by 3 bases and J by 4 bases, and 15 bases separated the two germline ends.

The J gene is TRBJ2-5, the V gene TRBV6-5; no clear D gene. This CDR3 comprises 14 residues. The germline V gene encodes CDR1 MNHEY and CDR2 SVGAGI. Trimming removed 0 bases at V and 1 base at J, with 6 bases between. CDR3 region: CASSYSAVQETQYF. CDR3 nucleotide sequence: TGTGCCAGCAGTTACTCGGCAGTCCAAGAGACCCAGTACTTC.

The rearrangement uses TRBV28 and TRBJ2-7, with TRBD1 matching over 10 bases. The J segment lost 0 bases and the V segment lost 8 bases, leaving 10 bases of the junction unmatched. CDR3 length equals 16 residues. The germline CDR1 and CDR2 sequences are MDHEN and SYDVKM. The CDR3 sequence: CASAPFRTGGSYEQYF. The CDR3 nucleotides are TGTGCCAGCGCACCCTTCCGGACAGGGGGCTCCTACGAGCAGTACTTC.

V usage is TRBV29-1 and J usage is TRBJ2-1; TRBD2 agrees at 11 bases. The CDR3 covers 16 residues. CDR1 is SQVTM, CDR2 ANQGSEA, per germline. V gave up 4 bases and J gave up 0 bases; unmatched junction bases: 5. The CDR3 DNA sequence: TGCAGCGTTGGAGTCGGACTAGCGGGCTCCTACAATGAGCAGTTCTTC. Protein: CSVGVGLAGSYNEQFF.

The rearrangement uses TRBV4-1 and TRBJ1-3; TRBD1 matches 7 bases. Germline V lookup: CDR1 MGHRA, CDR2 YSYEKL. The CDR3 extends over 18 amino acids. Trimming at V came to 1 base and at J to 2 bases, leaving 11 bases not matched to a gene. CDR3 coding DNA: TGCGCCAGCAGCCAAGCTTTTCAGACAGGGCTAACTGGAAACACCATATATTTT. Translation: CASSQAFQTGLTGNTIYF.

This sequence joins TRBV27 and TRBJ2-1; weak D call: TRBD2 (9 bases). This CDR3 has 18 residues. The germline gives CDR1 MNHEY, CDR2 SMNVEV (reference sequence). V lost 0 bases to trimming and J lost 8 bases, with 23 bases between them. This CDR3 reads CASSLSFRGLAGPHEQFF. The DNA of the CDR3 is TGTGCCAGCAGTTTATCGTTCAGGGGGCTAGCGGGGCCCCATGAGCAGTTCTTC.

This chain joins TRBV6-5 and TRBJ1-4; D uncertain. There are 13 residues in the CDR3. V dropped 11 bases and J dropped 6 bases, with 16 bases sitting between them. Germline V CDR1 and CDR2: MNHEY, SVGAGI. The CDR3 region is CASRTGADEKLFF. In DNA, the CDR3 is TGTGCCTCCCGAACTGGCGCGGATGAAAAACTGTTTTTT.

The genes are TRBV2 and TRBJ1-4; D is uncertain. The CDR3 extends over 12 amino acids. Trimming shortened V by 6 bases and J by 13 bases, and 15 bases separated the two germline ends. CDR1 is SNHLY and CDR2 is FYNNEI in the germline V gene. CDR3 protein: CASRDQGLRLFF. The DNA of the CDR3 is TGTGCCAGCAGAGACCAAGGATTGAGACTGTTTTTT.

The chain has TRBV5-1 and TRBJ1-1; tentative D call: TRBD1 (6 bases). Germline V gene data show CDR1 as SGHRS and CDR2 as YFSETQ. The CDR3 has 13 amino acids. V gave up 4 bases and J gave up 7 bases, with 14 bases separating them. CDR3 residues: CASSLEQGNEAFF. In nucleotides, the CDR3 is TGCGCCAGCAGCCTCGAACAGGGCAATGAAGCTTTCTTT.

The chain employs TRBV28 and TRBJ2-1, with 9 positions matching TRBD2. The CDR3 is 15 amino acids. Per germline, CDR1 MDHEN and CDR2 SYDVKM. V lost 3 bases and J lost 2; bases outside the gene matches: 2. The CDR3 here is CASSFGGRAYNEQFF. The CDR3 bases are TGTGCCAGCAGTTTTGGCGGGAGGGCCTACAATGAGCAGTTCTTC.